A selection of T cell receptor beta chains follows, all from one sample in a study of identical twins. TCRdb analysed the 5' RACE reads with MiXCR anew, one entry per CDR3 protein. This table has 1,800,000 or so distinct CDR3 sequences, less than 40% appearing once. The sequencing input was cord blood. These receptors originate from a newborn girl in good health. CDR3s include the opening cysteine and the closing phenylalanine or tryptophan.

v_call: TRBV20-1
cdr3_aa: CSARGVGKGYTF

v_call: TRBV29-1
cdr3_aa: CSVVDPGYPNEQFF

v_call: TRBV6-1
cdr3_aa: CASSENRGLTDTQYF

v_call: TRBV20-1
cdr3_aa: CSTKKSGGSYEQYF

v_call: TRBV4-1
cdr3_aa: CASRKTWGGGEQYF

v_call: TRBV20-1
cdr3_aa: CSALVGEQYF

v_call: TRBV12-3/TRBV12-4
cdr3_aa: CASSFWGGLGVWTGELFF

v_call: TRBV6-4
cdr3_aa: CASSDLGLAGIQETQYF

v_call: TRBV6-5
cdr3_aa: CASSYSLQGLRAFF

v_call: TRBV7-9
cdr3_aa: CASSSFRTSGYNEQFF

v_call: TRBV2
cdr3_aa: CASSSPKRAFF

v_call: TRBV20-1
cdr3_aa: CSARDHEGDRTSYEQYF

v_call: TRBV5-1
cdr3_aa: CATADRGGSTDTQYF

v_call: TRBV7-2
cdr3_aa: CASGRVGYNSPLHF

v_call: TRBV7-2
cdr3_aa: CASSSRPRGDLYEQYF